This TCR beta chain derives from a study of CXCR3-negative and CXCR3-positive naive CD8 T cells. Whole-study results and caveats: Naive subsets did not differ in surface CD5, and the authors estimated TCR strength using properties of the TRB CDR3. The study found comparably high diversity in both naive subsets and much lower diversity in memory CD8+ cells. In CXCR3-positive naive cells, the TRB CDR3s were more hydrophobic than in CXCR3-negative naive cells.

Each CD8+ T cell subset was sorted in triplicate, hundreds of thousands of cells each. About this clonotype itself: Its antigen is currently unknown.

Preparation of TRB cDNA libraries relied on 5' RACE carrying UMI labels. TCRdb re-analyzed the 5' RACE reads; it lists each CDR3 protein once, without DNA. This sample's clone table lists 8,000 or so distinct CDR3 sequences. Germline CDR1 is SGHVS and CDR2 is FQNEAQ. The CDR3 is made up of 16 amino acids. What was sequenced was naive CXCR3- CD8+ T cells from blood. The subset here: CD45RO-CCR7+CD27+CD95- naive CD8+ T cells lacking CXCR3 (TNR3-). The chain uses TRBV7-8 and TRBJ2-5; the TCRdb D gene call, TRBD1, has no DNA to confirm it. The clonotype originates from a human donor in good health. Some clones in this sample may be carry-over from other donors' samples. CDR3 region: CASSFSGGAPQETQYF.